This TCR beta chain comes out of a study of blood T cells in healthy people across ages. Study results and limitations: Older age coincided with a roughly linear decline in TCR beta diversity per million T cells. Donors of long life had a larger count of naive CD4+ cells and greater diversity than aged donors.

Primed by a sample-barcoded 5' primer and a J-beta primer mix, a second PCR proceeded for about 7 to 11 cycles. Every sample gave at least 2.5 million paired-end reads containing CDR3. MiXCR was run by TCRdb on the 5' RACE reads, yielding one entry per CDR3 protein. The sample has fewer than 1,200,000 distinct CDR3 sequences, less than 25% seen once. Concerning this clonotype itself: Its antigen is undetermined.

CDR1 is ENHRY and CDR2 is SYGVKD in the germline V gene. The CDR3 spans 16 residues. V lost 1 base and J 6 bases, leaving 15 bases between the germline ends. These data also formed part of another study, on T cells of mothers and their children.

The clonotype originates from a girl aged 2 to 9 in good health. The chain carries TRBV10-3 and TRBJ1-4; maybe TRBD1 (6 bases). Sequencing was performed on blood. CDR3 residues: CAISEWGGKDDEKLFF. CDR3 nucleotide sequence: TGTGCCATCAGTGAGTGGGGGGGCAAGGATGATGAAAAACTGTTTTTT.